One and the same sample provided the 28 T cell receptor beta chains below, sequenced in a study of radiotherapy plus CTLA-4 blockade in lung cancer. Measured with immunoSEQ multiplex PCR; TCRdb has only the in-frame clones, and not every one. Of 65,000 to 95,000 clones detected, around 90% appear once; the ten largest clones hold 40% to 45%. The source material was peripheral blood, sampled from a patient treated with radiotherapy plus ipilimumab. Receptor source: a human donor with non-small cell lung cancer that progressed on radiotherapy plus ipilimumab.

This clone occurred once. The chain combines TRBV1 with TRBJ2-5; the D call of TRBD2 is as the table states it, not checked on the DNA. TRBV1 is a pseudogene segment. The CDR3 sequence is 13 residues long. CDR3 nucleotide sequence: TGCACCAGCAGCCAAGAGAGTGTAGTGCACCAGTACTTC. As protein: CTSSQESVVHQYF.

This chain uses TRBV2 with TRBJ2-1, with TRBD1 matching 7 bases. The germline CDR1 and CDR2 sequences are SNHLY and FYNNEI. The CDR3 covers 15 residues. Losses at the gene ends were 7 bases for V and 3 bases for J; bases not matched to a gene: 9. Here the CDR3 reads CASTKAGTDYNEQFF. In DNA, the CDR3 is TGTGCCAGCACCAAGGCCGGGACAGACTACAATGAGCAGTTCTTC.

The J gene is TRBJ1-3, the V gene TRBV18, with a weak D call TRBD1 (6 bases). CDR1 KGHSH and CDR2 LQKENI come from the germline V gene. The germline V and J ends were trimmed by 3 bases and 2 bases, with 11 bases remaining between them. The CDR3 is made up of 15 amino acids. The CDR3 DNA reads as TGTGCCAGCTCACCCCCCCGGGACACTGGAAACACCATATATTTT. Translating gives CASSPPRDTGNTIYF.

This chain links TRBV7-9 with TRBJ2-2; D might be TRBD1 (6 bases). Germline values: CDR1 SEHNR, CDR2 FQNEAQ (reference sequence). The CDR3 extends over 13 amino acids. Trimming pared 2 bases from V and 6 bases from J, leaving 7 bases between. CDR3 nucleotides: TGTGCCAGCAGCTTACAGGGGTCCGGGGAGCTGTTTTTT. It translates to CASSLQGSGELFF.

This chain uses TRBV14 with TRBJ2-1; 14 bases align to TRBD2. Germline V gene lookup returns CDR1 SGHDN and CDR2 FVKESK. The CDR3 is 20 residues long. V gave up 4 bases and J gave up 8 bases; unmatched junction bases: 19. CDR3 protein: CASSPWRGASGTSGRDEQFF. The DNA for the CDR3 is TGTGCCAGCAGCCCCTGGCGTGGGGCCTCAGGGACTAGCGGGAGAGATGAGCAGTTCTTC.

This clone was counted once. This rearrangement joins TRBV2 to TRBJ1-2; 7 bases are shared with TRBD1. The CDR3 is made up of 12 amino acids. Germline trimming cut 5 bases from V and 6 bases from J; bases unmatched to any gene: 3. CDR1 is SNHLY and CDR2 is FYNNEI in the germline V gene. The CDR3 nucleotides are TGTGCCAGCAGTCCGCAGGGGGATGGCTACACCTTC. Amino acids: CASSPQGDGYTF.

This rearrangement joins TRBV18 to TRBJ2-1; 9 bases are a match to TRBD2. CDR3 length equals 17 residues. Germline CDR1 and CDR2: KGHSH and LQKENI. After removal of 0 bases from V and 3 bases from J, the junction contained 6 bases not matched to a gene. The CDR3 DNA follows: TGTGCCAGCTCACCACCGGGTTGGACTAGCGACTACAATGAGCAGTTCTTC. It codes for CASSPPGWTSDYNEQFF.

V is TRBV6-6 and J is TRBJ1-4; a weak D match, TRBD1 (5 bases). CDR1 is MNHNY and CDR2 is SVGAGI in the germline V gene (reference sequence). This CDR3 contains 12 residues. Trimming shortened V by 4 bases and J by 12 bases, and 12 bases separated the two germline ends. The CDR3 protein is CASSSSGGELFF. Here the CDR3 DNA reads TGTGCCAGCAGTTCCTCTGGGGGAGAACTGTTTTTT.

The chain links TRBV7-9 to TRBJ1-1, with D unresolved. V shed 1 base and J shed 4 bases, with 13 bases lying between them. CDR3 length: 15 amino acids. The germline gives CDR1 SEHNR, CDR2 FQNEAQ (reference sequence). CDR3 loop: CASSLVRGSFTEAFF. The CDR3 bases are TGTGCCAGCAGCTTAGTCCGCGGGTCGTTCACTGAAGCTTTCTTT.

As to this clone: At the DNA level, this CDR3 is encoded by other sequences in the same sample as well. J is TRBJ1-2 and V is TRBV6-1, with D perhaps TRBD1 (5 bases). Trimming left V 3 bases short and J 2 bases short, with 7 bases between. The CDR3 sequence is 13 residues long. Germline V gene data show CDR1 as MNHNS and CDR2 as SASEGT. This CDR3 is CASSEAGNYGYTF. The DNA for the CDR3 is TGTGCCAGCAGTGAGGCAGGGAACTATGGCTACACCTTC.

The chain combines TRBV5-6 with TRBJ1-5, with a possible D match to TRBD1 (6 bases). CDR3 length: 15 residues. V dropped 3 bases and J dropped 0 bases, with 10 bases sitting between them. Germline V CDR1 and CDR2: SGHDT, YYEEEE. The CDR3 DNA follows: TGTGCCAGCAGCTATACAGGGAATAGCAATCAGCCCCAGCATTTT. Translated, it gives CASSYTGNSNQPQHF.

DNA of the CDR3: TGTGCCAGCAGCCACCCCTCGGGGTCGACGCAGTATTTT. Translating gives CASSHPSGSTQYF. The genes are TRBV14 and TRBJ2-3, with a tentative D call TRBD2 (5 bases). CDR1 and CDR2 (germline): SGHDN, FVKESK. The CDR3 totals 13 residues. Deletions cut 3 bases from V and 9 bases from J, with 13 bases between.

The chain links TRBV5-1 to TRBJ2-7, with D maybe TRBD2 (6 bases). The germline CDR1 and CDR2 sequences are SGHRS and YFSETQ. The V end was cut by 0 bases, the J end by 6 bases, with 16 bases between. There are 15 residues in the CDR3. The CDR3 here is CASSLAGGDPAEQYF. CDR3 sequence (DNA): TGCGCCAGCAGCTTGGCCGGGGGAGACCCGGCCGAGCAGTACTTC.

The chain recombines TRBV19 with TRBJ1-2, with D possibly being TRBD1 (5 bases). The germline V gene has CDR1 LNHDA and CDR2 SQIVND (reference sequence). This CDR3 has 15 amino acids. V was shortened by 9 bases and J by 0 bases, with 17 bases between the two germline ends. The CDR3 bases are TGTGCCAGCCAGGATCCGGGACGACCTAACTATGGCTACACCTTC. Its translation is CASQDPGRPNYGYTF.

The genes are TRBV29-1 and TRBJ1-1; 8 bases are shared with TRBD1. V lost 6 bases to trimming and J lost 0 bases; unmatched junction nucleotides: 3. CDR1 is SQVTM and CDR2 is ANQGSEA in the germline V gene. The CDR3 has 13 amino acids. The CDR3 sequence is CSVTGDMNTEAFF. CDR3 DNA sequence: TGCAGCGTGACAGGGGACATGAACACTGAAGCTTTCTTT.

J is TRBJ2-7 and V is TRBV5-4, with a possible D match to TRBD2 (6 bases). Trimming left V 9 bases short and J 12 bases short, with 16 bases between. The CDR3 extends over 10 amino acids. CDR1 and CDR2 (germline): SGHNT, YYREEE (reference sequence). CDR3 coding DNA: TGTGCCACCAGTCTTCGGGAGTTGTACTTC. It is translated as CATSLRELYF.

The chain has TRBV11-2 and TRBJ2-7; 7 bases agree with TRBD1. J gave up 3 bases and V 5 bases, and 7 bases lay outside the gene matches. CDR1 SGHAT and CDR2 FQNNGV come from the germline V gene. The CDR3 runs 14 residues. DNA of the CDR3: TGTGCCAGCAGCGCGTTAACAGGGGTCTACGAGCAGTACTTC. Its translation: CASSALTGVYEQYF.

The V gene is TRBV6-5, the J gene TRBJ2-7; 9 bases map to TRBD2. The CDR3 spans 14 residues. Germline trimming cut 5 bases from V and 0 bases from J; bases unmatched to any gene: 2. Germline-derived CDR1 and CDR2 are MNHEY and SVGAGI. DNA of the CDR3: TGTGCCAGCAGTCGTAGCGGGAGCTCCTACGAGCAGTACGTC. Its translation is CASSRSGSSYEQYV.

In its sample, this clone was seen a few times. V and J are TRBV18 and TRBJ2-7; 7 nucleotides agree with TRBD2. Trimming cost V 6 bases and J 2 bases; bases outside gene matches: 4. The germline V gene has CDR1 KGHSH and CDR2 LQKENI. This CDR3 contains 13 residues. This CDR3 is CASSGTTAYEQYF. CDR3 DNA sequence: TGTGCCAGCTCCGGGACTACCGCCTACGAGCAGTACTTC.

As concerns this clone: At one of its ends the junction is not consistent with the germline gene, which may arise from a read error. Additional DNA sequences in this sample encode the identical CDR3. J is TRBJ2-1 and V is TRBV5-6; the D gene is possibly TRBD2 (5 bases). Germline V gene data show CDR1 as SGHDT and CDR2 as YYEEEE. This CDR3 has 13 residues. The CDR3 DNA reads as TGTGCTAGCAGCTTAGATCTAGCAAATGAGCAGTTCTTC. This codes for CASSLDLANEQFF.

This chain connects TRBV4-1 to TRBJ1-5; possible D gene TRBD1, 5 bases. The V gene lost 1 base and the J gene lost 7 bases, with 11 bases spanning the gap. Germline CDR1 MGHRA, CDR2 YSYEKL. This CDR3 contains 14 residues. CDR3 nucleotides: TGCGCCAGCAGCCAAGTCGGGGGGGGACAGCCCCAGCATTTT. This codes for CASSQVGGGQPQHF.

DNA for the CDR3: TGTGCCAGCGGCAGGGACGAGAATTGGGAGCAGTTCTTC. Translated, it gives CASGRDENWEQFF. The V and J genes are TRBV11-2 and TRBJ2-1, with D perhaps given as TRBD1 or TRBD2 (5 bases each). The CDR3 is made up of 13 amino acids. Germline CDR1 reads SGHAT; CDR2 reads FQNNGV. The V and J ends lost 8 bases and 10 bases respectively, with 18 bases between them.

This rearrangement joins TRBV2 to TRBJ2-3, with 8 bases aligning to TRBD2. The V and J ends lost 6 bases and 4 bases, in that order; junction bases with no gene match: 12. The germline V gene has CDR1 SNHLY and CDR2 FYNNEI. The CDR3 spans 16 residues. CDR3 sequence: CASSESPGTSADTQYF. The CDR3 nucleotides read TGTGCCAGCAGCGAATCCCCCGGGACTAGTGCAGATACGCAGTATTTT.

The chain carries TRBV11-2 and TRBJ2-7; maybe TRBD2 (7 bases). The CDR3 runs 16 residues. The V gene's germline CDR1 is SGHAT and CDR2 FQNNGV. Trimming shortened V by 4 bases and J by 2 bases, and 18 bases separated the two germline ends. CDR3 DNA: TGTGCCAGCAGCTCAGGCGACAGGACTAGAACCTACGAGCAGTACTTC. This translates into CASSSGDRTRTYEQYF.

This rearrangement joins TRBV28 to TRBJ2-1, with D hard to call. Germline-derived CDR1 and CDR2 are MDHEN and SYDVKM. V shed 6 bases and J shed 0 bases, with 15 bases lying between them. This CDR3 contains 16 residues. The CDR3 here is CASSPLTASSYNEQFF. In nucleotides, the CDR3 is TGTGCCAGCAGCCCACTTACAGCGAGCTCCTACAATGAGCAGTTCTTC.

This chain connects TRBV27 to TRBJ2-3; no clear D gene. Germline V gene lookup returns CDR1 MNHEY and CDR2 SMNVEV (reference sequence). The CDR3 is 14 residues long. V gave up 6 bases and J gave up 2 bases, with 12 bases separating them. Here the CDR3 reads CASRSGSNTDTQYF. DNA of the CDR3: TGTGCCAGCAGATCGGGCAGCAACACAGATACGCAGTATTTT.

V is TRBV7-2 and J is TRBJ2-5, with 13 bases identical to TRBD2. From germline, CDR1 is SGHTA and CDR2 FQGNSA. Unmatched junction bases numbered 3, after V lost 2 bases and J lost 6 bases. The CDR3 is made up of 15 amino acids. DNA for the CDR3: TGTGCCAGCAGCTTACGGACTAGCGGGAGCCAGACCCAGTACTTC. Translated: CASSLRTSGSQTQYF.

The gene calls are TRBV5-1 and TRBJ2-1; TRBD2 matches at 11 bases. The junction had 3 bases not matched to a gene; V was cut back by 3 bases and J by 4 bases. Germline CDR1 is SGHRS and CDR2 is YFSETQ. The CDR3 covers 15 residues. DNA for the CDR3: TGCGCCAGCAGCTCCTCTAGCGGGAGGTACAATGAGCAGTTCTTC. Its protein product is CASSSSSGRYNEQFF.